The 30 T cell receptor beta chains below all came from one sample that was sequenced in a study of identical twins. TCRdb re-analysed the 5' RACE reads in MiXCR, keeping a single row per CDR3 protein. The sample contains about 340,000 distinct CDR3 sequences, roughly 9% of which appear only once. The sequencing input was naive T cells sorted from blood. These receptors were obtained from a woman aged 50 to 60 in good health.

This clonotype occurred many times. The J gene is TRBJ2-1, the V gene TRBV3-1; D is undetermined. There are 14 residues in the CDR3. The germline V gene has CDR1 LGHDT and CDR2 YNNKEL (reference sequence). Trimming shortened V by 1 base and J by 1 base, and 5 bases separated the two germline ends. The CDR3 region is CASSQGLSYNEQFF. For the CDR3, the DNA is TGTGCCAGCAGCCAAGGGCTATCCTACAATGAGCAGTTCTTC.

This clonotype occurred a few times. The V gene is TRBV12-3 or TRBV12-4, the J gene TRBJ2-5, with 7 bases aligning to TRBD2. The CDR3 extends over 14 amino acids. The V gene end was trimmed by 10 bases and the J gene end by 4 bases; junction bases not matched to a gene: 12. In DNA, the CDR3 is TGTGCCACTAGTGGCGCGGGAGCGTCAGAGACCCAGTACTTC. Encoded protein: CATSGAGASETQYF.

The CDR3 reads CASGSTQYF. The DNA for the CDR3 is TGTGCCAGCGGATCTACGCAGTATTTT. The chain combines TRBV27 with TRBJ2-3; D is uncertain. Germline CDR1 and CDR2: MNHEY and SMNVEV (reference sequence). Trimming took off 8 bases at V and 8 bases at J, with 5 bases between the two ends. This CDR3 spans 9 amino acids.

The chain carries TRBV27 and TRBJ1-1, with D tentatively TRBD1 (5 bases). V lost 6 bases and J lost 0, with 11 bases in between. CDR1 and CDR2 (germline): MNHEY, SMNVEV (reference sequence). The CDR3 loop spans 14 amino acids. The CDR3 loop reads CASRLTAMNTEAFF. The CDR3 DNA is TGTGCCAGCAGGCTGACAGCCATGAACACTGAAGCTTTCTTT.

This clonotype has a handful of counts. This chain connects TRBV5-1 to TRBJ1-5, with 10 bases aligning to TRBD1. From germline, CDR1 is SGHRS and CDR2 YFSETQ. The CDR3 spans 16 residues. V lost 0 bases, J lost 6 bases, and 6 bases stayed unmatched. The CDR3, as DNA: TGCGCCAGCAGCTTGGGTGACAGGGGGCTCGGTCAGCCCCAGCATTTT. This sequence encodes CASSLGDRGLGQPQHF.

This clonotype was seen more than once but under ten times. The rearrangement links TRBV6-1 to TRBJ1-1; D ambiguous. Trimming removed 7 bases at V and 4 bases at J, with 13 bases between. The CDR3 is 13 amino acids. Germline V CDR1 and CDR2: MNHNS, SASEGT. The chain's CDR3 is CASTSVRGTEAFF. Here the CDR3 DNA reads TGTGCCAGCACATCAGTCCGGGGCACTGAAGCTTTCTTT.

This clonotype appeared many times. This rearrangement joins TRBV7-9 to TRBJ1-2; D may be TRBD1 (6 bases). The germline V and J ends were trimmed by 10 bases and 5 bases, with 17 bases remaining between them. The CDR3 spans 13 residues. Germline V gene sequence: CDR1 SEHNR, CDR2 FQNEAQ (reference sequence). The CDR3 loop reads CATPGAVGYGYTF. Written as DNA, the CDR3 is TGTGCCACCCCAGGGGCAGTGGGATATGGCTACACCTTC.

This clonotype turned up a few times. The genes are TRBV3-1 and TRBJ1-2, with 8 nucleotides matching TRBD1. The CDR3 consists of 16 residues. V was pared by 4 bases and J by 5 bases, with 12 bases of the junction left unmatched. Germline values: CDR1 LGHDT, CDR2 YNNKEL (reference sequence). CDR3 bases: TGTGCCAGCAGCCCTGGGACAGGACCCAAGGGGTATGGCTACACCTTC. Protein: CASSPGTGPKGYGYTF.

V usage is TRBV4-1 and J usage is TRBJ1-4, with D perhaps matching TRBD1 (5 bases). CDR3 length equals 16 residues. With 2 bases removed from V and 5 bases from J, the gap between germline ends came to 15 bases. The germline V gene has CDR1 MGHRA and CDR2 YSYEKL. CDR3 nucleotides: TGCGCCAGCAGCCAACCTACTTCGGGACGGAATGAAAAACTGTTTTTT. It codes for CASSQPTSGRNEKLFF.

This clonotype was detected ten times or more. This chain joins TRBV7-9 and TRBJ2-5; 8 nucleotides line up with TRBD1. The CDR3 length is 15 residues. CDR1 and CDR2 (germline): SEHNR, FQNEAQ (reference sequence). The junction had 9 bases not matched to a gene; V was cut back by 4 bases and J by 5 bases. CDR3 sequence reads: CASSSWTGNFETQYF. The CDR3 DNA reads TGTGCCAGCAGCTCCTGGACAGGGAATTTTGAGACCCAGTACTTC.

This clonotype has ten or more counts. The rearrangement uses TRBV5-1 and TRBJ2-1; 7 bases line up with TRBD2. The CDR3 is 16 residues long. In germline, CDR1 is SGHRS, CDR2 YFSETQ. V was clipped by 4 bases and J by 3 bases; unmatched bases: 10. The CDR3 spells CASSPGAGNLYNEQFF. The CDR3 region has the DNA TGCGCCAGCAGCCCGGGAGCGGGAAACCTCTACAATGAGCAGTTCTTC.

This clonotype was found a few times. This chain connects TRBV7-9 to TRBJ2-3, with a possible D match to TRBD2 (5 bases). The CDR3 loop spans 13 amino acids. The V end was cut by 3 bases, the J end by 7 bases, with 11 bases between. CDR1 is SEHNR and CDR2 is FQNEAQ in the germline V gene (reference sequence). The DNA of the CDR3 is TGTGCCAGCAGCTTCCCTAGCAGCAATACGCAGTATTTT. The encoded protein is CASSFPSSNTQYF.

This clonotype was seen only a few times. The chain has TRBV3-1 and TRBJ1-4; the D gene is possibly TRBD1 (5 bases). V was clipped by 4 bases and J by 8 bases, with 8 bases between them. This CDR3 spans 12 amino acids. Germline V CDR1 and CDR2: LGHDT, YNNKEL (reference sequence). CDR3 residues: CASSRRDEKLFF. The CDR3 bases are TGTGCCAGCAGCCGCAGGGACGAAAAACTGTTTTTT.

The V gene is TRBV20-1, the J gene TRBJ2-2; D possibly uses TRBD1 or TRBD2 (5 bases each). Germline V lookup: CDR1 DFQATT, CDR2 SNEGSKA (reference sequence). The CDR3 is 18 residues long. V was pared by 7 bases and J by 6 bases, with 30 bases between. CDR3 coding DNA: TGCAGTGTCCCCGAGGCGGCGTCCGGGACCCCCTTCCCCGGGGAGCTGTTTTTT. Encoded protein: CSVPEAASGTPFPGELFF.

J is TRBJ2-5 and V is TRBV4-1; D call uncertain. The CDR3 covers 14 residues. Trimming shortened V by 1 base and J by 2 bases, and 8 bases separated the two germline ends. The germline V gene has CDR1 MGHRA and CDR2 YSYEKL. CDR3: CASSQGPSQETQYF. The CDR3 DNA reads TGCGCCAGCAGCCAAGGCCCTTCACAAGAGACCCAGTACTTC.

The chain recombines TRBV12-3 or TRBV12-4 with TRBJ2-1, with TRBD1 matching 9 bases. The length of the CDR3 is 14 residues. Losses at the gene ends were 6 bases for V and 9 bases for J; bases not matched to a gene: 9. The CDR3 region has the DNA TGTGCCAGCAGCCCGGGACAGGGCGGAGGTGAGCAGTTCTTC. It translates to CASSPGQGGGEQFF.

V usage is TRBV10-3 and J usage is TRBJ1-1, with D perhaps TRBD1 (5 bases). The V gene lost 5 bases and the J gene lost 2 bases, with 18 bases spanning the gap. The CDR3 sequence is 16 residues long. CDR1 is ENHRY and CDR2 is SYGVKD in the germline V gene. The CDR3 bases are TGTGCCATCAGTCTCGCGGGGGAAGGACGTAACACTGAAGCTTTCTTT. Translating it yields CAISLAGEGRNTEAFF.

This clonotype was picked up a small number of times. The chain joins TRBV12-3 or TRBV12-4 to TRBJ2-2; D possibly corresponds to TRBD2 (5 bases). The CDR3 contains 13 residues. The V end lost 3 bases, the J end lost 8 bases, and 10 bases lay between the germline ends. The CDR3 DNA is TGTGCCAGCAGTTTCGGGGATGTGGGGGAGCTGTTTTTT. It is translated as CASSFGDVGELFF.

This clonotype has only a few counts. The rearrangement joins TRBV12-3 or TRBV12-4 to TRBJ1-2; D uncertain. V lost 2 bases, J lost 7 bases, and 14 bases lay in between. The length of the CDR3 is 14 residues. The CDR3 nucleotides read TGTGCCAGCAGTTTAACGACGGGTTCGGGTGGCTACACCTTC. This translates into CASSLTTGSGGYTF.

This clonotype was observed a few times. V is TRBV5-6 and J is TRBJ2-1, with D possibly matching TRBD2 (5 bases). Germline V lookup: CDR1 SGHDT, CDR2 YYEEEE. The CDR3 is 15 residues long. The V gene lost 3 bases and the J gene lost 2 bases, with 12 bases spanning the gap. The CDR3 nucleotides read TGTGCCAGCAGCTGGGCGGGTGGACCCTACAATGAGCAGTTCTTC. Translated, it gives CASSWAGGPYNEQFF.

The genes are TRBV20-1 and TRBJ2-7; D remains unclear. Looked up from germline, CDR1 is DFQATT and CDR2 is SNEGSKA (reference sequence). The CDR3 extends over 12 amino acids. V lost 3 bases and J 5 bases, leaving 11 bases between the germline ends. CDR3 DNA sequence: TGCAGTGCTAGTACAGTGGGGAACGAGCAGTACTTC. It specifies CSASTVGNEQYF.

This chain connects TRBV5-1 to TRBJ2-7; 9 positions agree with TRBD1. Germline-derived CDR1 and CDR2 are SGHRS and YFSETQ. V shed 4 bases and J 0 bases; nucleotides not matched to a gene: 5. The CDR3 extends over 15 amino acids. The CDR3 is CASSMGTGLSYEQYF. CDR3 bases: TGCGCCAGCAGCATGGGGACAGGGCTCTCCTACGAGCAGTACTTC.

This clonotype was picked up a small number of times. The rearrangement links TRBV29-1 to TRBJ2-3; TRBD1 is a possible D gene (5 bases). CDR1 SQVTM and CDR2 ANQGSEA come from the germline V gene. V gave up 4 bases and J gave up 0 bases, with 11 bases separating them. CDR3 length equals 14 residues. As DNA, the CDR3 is TGCAGCGTTGTTTACAGGACGAGCACAGATACGCAGTATTTT. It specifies CSVVYRTSTDTQYF.

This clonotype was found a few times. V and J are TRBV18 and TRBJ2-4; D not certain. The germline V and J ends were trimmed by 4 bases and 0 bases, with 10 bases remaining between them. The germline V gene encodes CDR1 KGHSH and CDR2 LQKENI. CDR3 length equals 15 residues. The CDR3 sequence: CASSLPGVAKNIQYF. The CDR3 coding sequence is TGTGCCAGCTCACTTCCCGGAGTAGCCAAAAACATTCAGTACTTC.

The CDR3 region has the DNA TGTGCCAGCAGCTCGAGAGCGGGAGGAAGGGATACGCAGTATTTT. Translated: CASSSRAGGRDTQYF. V gene TRBV7-2 combines with J gene TRBJ2-3, with TRBD2 matching over 9 bases. Unmatched junction bases numbered 8, after V lost 4 bases and J lost 6 bases. Germline-derived CDR1 and CDR2 are SGHTA and FQGNSA. This CDR3 is 15 amino acids long.

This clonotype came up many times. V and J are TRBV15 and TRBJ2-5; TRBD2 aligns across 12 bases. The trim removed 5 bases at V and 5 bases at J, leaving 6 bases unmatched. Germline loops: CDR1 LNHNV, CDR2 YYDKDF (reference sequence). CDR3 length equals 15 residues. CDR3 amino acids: CATSYIGTSGETQYF. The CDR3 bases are TGTGCCACCAGCTATATCGGGACTAGCGGGGAGACCCAGTACTTC.

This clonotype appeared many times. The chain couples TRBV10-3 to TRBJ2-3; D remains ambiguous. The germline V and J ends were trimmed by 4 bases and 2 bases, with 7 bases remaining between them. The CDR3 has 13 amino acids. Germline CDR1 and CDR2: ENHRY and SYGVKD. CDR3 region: CAISGANTDTQYF. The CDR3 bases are TGTGCCATCAGTGGGGCAAACACAGATACGCAGTATTTT.

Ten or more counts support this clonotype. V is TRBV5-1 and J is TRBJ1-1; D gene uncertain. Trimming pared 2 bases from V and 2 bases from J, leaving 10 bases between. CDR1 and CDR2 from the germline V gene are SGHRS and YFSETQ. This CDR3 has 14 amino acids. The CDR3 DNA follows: TGCGCCAGCAGCTTCCCGGGCCGAAACACTGAAGCTTTCTTT. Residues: CASSFPGRNTEAFF.

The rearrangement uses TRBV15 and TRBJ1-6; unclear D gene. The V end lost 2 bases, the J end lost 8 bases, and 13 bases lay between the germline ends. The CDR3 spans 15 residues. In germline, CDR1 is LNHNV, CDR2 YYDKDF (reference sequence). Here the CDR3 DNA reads TGTGCCACCAGCAGACCCGGGCCGCGAGATTCACCCCTCCACTTT. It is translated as CATSRPGPRDSPLHF. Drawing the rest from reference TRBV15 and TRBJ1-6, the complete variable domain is DAMVIQNPRYQVTQFGKPVTLSCSQTLNHNVMYWYQQKSSQAPKLLFHYYDKDFNNEADTPDNFQSRRPNTSFCFLDIRSPGLGDTAMYLCATSRPGPRDSPLHFGNGTRLTVT.

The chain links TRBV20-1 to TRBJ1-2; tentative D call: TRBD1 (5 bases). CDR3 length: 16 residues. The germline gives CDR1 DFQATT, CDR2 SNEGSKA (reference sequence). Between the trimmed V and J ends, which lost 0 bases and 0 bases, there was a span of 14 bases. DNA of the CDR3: TGCAGTGCTAGAGATCTGGCCAGGGAAGCTAACTATGGCTACACCTTC. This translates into CSARDLAREANYGYTF.